This T cell receptor (beta chain) was identified in a study of response to subunit inactivated influenza vaccine. General study points: Each seasonal influenza vaccination, the authors suggested, recruits few new T cells.

Per the germline V gene, CDR1 is ENHRY and CDR2 is SYGVKD. With 4 bases removed from V and 2 bases from J, the gap between germline ends came to 15 bases. The CDR3 loop spans 16 amino acids. This clonotype was counted between two and nine times. Its antigen remains unidentified. Each CDR3 protein gets one entry after TCRdb re-called the RT-PCR reads with MiXCR. Here the sample spans 700,000 to 800,000 distinct CDR3 sequences, around a sixth being singletons. The receptor was isolated from a man in his forties or fifties who received an inactivated influenza vaccine. This material consisted of PBMCs from blood, taken roughly 5 days after vaccination. The chain employs TRBV10-3 and TRBJ2-1, with D possibly being TRBD1 or TRBD2 (7 bases each). In DNA, the CDR3 is TGTGCCATCAGTGGAGAGACAGGGAGGGCCTACAATGAGCAGTTCTTC. It is translated as CAISGETGRAYNEQFF.